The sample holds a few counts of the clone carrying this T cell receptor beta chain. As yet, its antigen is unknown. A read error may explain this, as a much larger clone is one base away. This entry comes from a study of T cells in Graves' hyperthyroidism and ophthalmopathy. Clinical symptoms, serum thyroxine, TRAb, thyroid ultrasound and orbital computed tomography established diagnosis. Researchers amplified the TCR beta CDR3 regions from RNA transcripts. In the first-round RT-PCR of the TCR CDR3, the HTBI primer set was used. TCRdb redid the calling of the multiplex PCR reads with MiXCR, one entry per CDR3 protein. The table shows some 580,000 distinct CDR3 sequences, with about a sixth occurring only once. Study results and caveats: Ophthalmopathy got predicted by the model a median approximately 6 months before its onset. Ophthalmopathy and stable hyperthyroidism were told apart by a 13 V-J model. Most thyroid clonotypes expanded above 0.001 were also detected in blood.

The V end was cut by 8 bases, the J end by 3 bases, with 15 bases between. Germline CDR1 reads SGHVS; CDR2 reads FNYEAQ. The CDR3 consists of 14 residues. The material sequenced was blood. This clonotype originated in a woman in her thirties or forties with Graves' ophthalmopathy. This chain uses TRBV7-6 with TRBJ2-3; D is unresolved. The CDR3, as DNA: TGTGCCAGCGGCCCTGGCCTGAGGACAGATACGCAGTATTTT. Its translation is CASGPGLRTDTQYF.